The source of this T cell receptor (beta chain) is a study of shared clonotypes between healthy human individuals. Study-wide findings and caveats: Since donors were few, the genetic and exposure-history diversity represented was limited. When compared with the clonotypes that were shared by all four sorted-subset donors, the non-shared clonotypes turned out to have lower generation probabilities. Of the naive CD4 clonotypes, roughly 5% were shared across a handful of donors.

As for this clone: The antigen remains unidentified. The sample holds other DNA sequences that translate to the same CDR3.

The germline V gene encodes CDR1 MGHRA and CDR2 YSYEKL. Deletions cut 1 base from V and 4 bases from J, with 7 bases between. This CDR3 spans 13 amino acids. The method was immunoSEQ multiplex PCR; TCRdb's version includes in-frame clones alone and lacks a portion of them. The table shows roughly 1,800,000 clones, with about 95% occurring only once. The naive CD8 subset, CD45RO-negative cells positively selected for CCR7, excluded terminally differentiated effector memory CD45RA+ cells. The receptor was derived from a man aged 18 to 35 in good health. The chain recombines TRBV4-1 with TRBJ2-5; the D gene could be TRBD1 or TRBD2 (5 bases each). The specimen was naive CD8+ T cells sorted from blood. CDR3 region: CASSQVGGETQYF. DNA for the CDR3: TGCGCCAGCAGCCAAGTTGGGGGAGAGACCCAGTACTTC.